These 28 T cell receptor beta chains came from one sample sequenced in a study of shared clonotypes between healthy human individuals. Measured with immunoSEQ multiplex PCR; TCRdb has only the in-frame clones, and not every one. Of 2 million to 3 million clones listed, roughly 93% are singletons. Sequencing was performed on naive CD4+ T cells from PBMCs. Subset described: CD45RA+ positively selected. The receptors shown here come from a man younger than 35 in good health. Some clones in this sample may be carry-over from other donors' samples.

This chain uses TRBV7-9 with TRBJ2-3; D remains ambiguous. The germline CDR1 and CDR2 sequences are SEHNR and FQNEAQ (reference sequence). The CDR3 spans 17 residues. The ends were cut back, 4 bases at V and 0 bases at J, with 17 bases in the middle. Written as DNA, the CDR3 is TGTGCCAGCAGCTCCCCCCTTGGGCGGAAAAGCACAGATACGCAGTATTTT. This codes for CASSSPLGRKSTDTQYF.

The V call is TRBV10-3, the J call TRBJ2-7; 12 nucleotides line up with TRBD1. The germline V gene has CDR1 ENHRY and CDR2 SYGVKD. Losses at the gene ends were 2 bases for V and 5 bases for J; bases not matched to a gene: 4. The CDR3 has 15 residues. The CDR3 DNA reads TGTGCCATCAGTGAGACCGGGACAGGGGGCAACGAGCAGTACTTC. Amino acids: CAISETGTGGNEQYF.

This clone has just a few counts. This rearrangement joins TRBV7-9 to TRBJ1-1, with a tentative D call TRBD1 (6 bases). The germline CDR1 and CDR2 sequences are SEHNR and FQNEAQ (reference sequence). The V end was cut by 0 bases, the J end by 1 base, with 9 bases between. This CDR3 region has 15 residues. CDR3 residues: CASSLAGHPNTEAFF. CDR3 DNA: TGTGCCAGCAGCTTAGCGGGACACCCGAACACTGAAGCTTTCTTT.

To note about this clone: Other DNA sequences in this sample translate to the same CDR3. The CDR3 here is CASSPGTGIYEQYF. As DNA, the CDR3 is TGTGCCAGCAGCCCCGGGACAGGGATCTACGAGCAGTACTTC. This chain joins TRBV7-9 and TRBJ2-7; 9 bases agree with TRBD1. CDR1 and CDR2 from the germline V gene are SEHNR and FQNEAQ (reference sequence). The CDR3 totals 14 residues. Trimming cost V 5 bases and J 3 bases; bases outside gene matches: 5.

The CDR3 nucleotides are TGTGCCAGCAGTTACTACGGTCTGGGGACTGAAGCTTTCTTT. As protein: CASSYYGLGTEAFF. The chain joins TRBV6-5 to TRBJ1-1; D not certain. Germline V gives CDR1 MNHEY, CDR2 SVGAGI. The CDR3 has 14 amino acids. Trimming pared 1 base from V and 5 bases from J, leaving 11 bases between.

The CDR3 region is CASTPQRNEKLFF. DNA for the CDR3: TGTGCCAGCACGCCCCAGCGAAATGAAAAACTGTTTTTT. The rearrangement joins TRBV28 to TRBJ1-4, with D uncertain. The germline gives CDR1 MDHEN, CDR2 SYDVKM. The V end was cut by 7 bases, the J end by 5 bases, with 11 bases between. CDR3 length: 13 residues.

The gene calls are TRBV20-1 and TRBJ1-5; D not certain. CDR1 DFQATT and CDR2 SNEGSKA come from the germline V gene (reference sequence). There are 11 residues in the CDR3. The V and J ends lost 6 bases and 6 bases respectively, with 9 bases between them. The CDR3 sequence is CSATKGQPQHF. CDR3 in DNA: TGCAGTGCCACCAAAGGTCAGCCCCAGCATTTT.

In this sample, this clone turned up once. The chain couples TRBV6-6 to TRBJ2-2, with a tentative D call TRBD1 (5 bases). V lost 2 bases and J 6 bases, leaving 13 bases between the germline ends. Germline V CDR1 and CDR2: MNHNY, SVGAGI (reference sequence). The CDR3 has 15 residues. The CDR3 nucleotides read TGTGCCAGCAGTTACGTTCAGGGATTTGCCGGGGAGCTGTTTTTT. Its translation is CASSYVQGFAGELFF.

The rearrangement uses TRBV7-2 and TRBJ2-2; 11 bases map to TRBD2. Germline V gives CDR1 SGHTA, CDR2 FQGNSA. V was clipped by 5 bases and J by 2 bases; unmatched bases: 7. This CDR3 has 17 amino acids. Written as DNA, the CDR3 is TGTGCCAGCAGCGGCGGGACTAGCGGCTATAACACCGGGGAGCTGTTTTTT. This sequence encodes CASSGGTSGYNTGELFF.

The chain couples TRBV29-1 to TRBJ2-5, with 9 bases lining up with TRBD2. Near its end, the DNA agrees better with TRBJ2-7, so the J call may be wrong. The CDR3 loop spans 14 amino acids. Germline V CDR1 and CDR2: SQVTM, ANQGSEA. The CDR3: CSARGGAGPYEQYF. CDR3 DNA: TGCAGCGCCCGCGGGGGGGCAGGCCCCTACGAGCAGTACTTC.

The chain's CDR3 is CASSPRQGATDTQYF. In DNA, the CDR3 is TGTGCCAGCAGTCCAAGACAGGGGGCAACAGATACGCAGTATTTT. The J gene is TRBJ2-3, the V gene TRBV6-6; 10 bases match TRBD1. Looked up from germline, CDR1 is MNHNY and CDR2 is SVGAGI (reference sequence). Trimming removed 5 bases from V and 3 bases from J; junction bases left unmatched: 5. The CDR3 is 15 amino acids.

J is TRBJ2-5 and V is TRBV25-1; D unclear. Trimming removed 3 bases from V and 5 bases from J, with 10 bases in between. Germline V gene lookup returns CDR1 MGHDK and CDR2 SYGVNS. The CDR3 loop spans 13 amino acids. The CDR3 here is CASSEVAAETQYF. Written as DNA, the CDR3 is TGTGCCAGCAGTGAGGTAGCCGCGGAGACCCAGTACTTC.

As to this clone: Other DNA sequences from this sample encode an identical CDR3 as well. The rearrangement joins TRBV6-5 to TRBJ1-5, with D uncertain. Germline V lookup: CDR1 MNHEY, CDR2 SVGAGI. This CDR3 region has 13 residues. V lost 2 bases to trimming and J lost 6 bases, with 8 bases between them. Written as DNA, the CDR3 is TGTGCCAGCAGTTACGGAGATGGTCAGCCCCAGCATTTT. Encoded protein: CASSYGDGQPQHF.

This sequence joins TRBV7-9 and TRBJ2-7; 9 bases are shared with TRBD1. The CDR3 spans 18 residues. Germline V gives CDR1 SEHNR, CDR2 FQNEAQ (reference sequence). J gave up 1 base and V 1 base, and 11 bases lay outside the gene matches. CDR3 nucleotides: TGTGCCAGCAGCTTAGGTGCCACCGGGACAGGGCTTTCCTACGAGCAGTACTTC. Its translation: CASSLGATGTGLSYEQYF.

V is TRBV11-3 and J is TRBJ2-1, with a tentative D call TRBD2 (6 bases). This CDR3 has 15 residues. The V gene lost 2 bases and the J gene lost 5 bases, with 13 bases spanning the gap. Germline CDR1 reads SGHNT; CDR2 reads YENEEA. CDR3 sequence: CASSLSGTGHNEQFF. The CDR3 DNA sequence: TGTGCCAGCAGCTTATCCGGGACTGGGCACAATGAGCAGTTCTTC.

Of note for this clone: One end of the junction is discordant with germline, which a read error may explain. This chain links TRBV5-1 with TRBJ2-1; perhaps TRBD2 as D (6 bases). There are 17 residues in the CDR3. The germline V gene encodes CDR1 SGHRS and CDR2 YFSETQ. CDR3 coding DNA: TGCGCCAGCAGCTTGTCGGGGCCATTGGGTTTCACGGGACTCATACTCTTC. Amino acid sequence: CASSLSGPLGFTGLILF.

A few counts support this clone. The V gene is TRBV25-1, the J gene TRBJ1-1; 8 positions agree with TRBD1. From germline, CDR1 is MGHDK and CDR2 SYGVNS. The CDR3 covers 13 residues. V was clipped by 6 bases and J by 3 bases; unmatched bases: 3. CDR3 bases: TGTGCCAGCAGCAGGACAGGGTACACTGAAGCTTTCTTT. Translated: CASSRTGYTEAFF.

The chain employs TRBV2 and TRBJ1-2, with D perhaps TRBD1 (6 bases). Germline values: CDR1 SNHLY, CDR2 FYNNEI. The CDR3 covers 19 residues. The V end lost 7 bases, the J end lost 0 bases, and 27 bases lay between the germline ends. CDR3 loop: CASTPSPGEAKLTNYGYTF. DNA of the CDR3: TGTGCCAGCACTCCTTCTCCAGGGGAAGCCAAACTTACTAACTATGGCTACACCTTC.

The chain employs TRBV9 and TRBJ2-1; no firm D call. Looked up from germline, CDR1 is SGDLS and CDR2 is YYNGEE. The CDR3 is 13 amino acids. The V end was cut by 0 bases, the J end by 6 bases, with 7 bases between. The CDR3 coding sequence is TGTGCCAGCAGCGTAGCCCTTCTCAATGAGCAGTTCTTC. Encoded protein: CASSVALLNEQFF.

This clone showed up just once. This chain joins TRBV6-5 and TRBJ2-5; 10 bases are a match to TRBD2. V was clipped by 6 bases and J by 3 bases; unmatched bases: 4. This CDR3 spans 14 amino acids. Per the germline V gene, CDR1 is MNHEY and CDR2 is SVGAGI. CDR3 protein: CASRAGLAEETQYF. DNA of the CDR3: TGTGCCAGCAGGGCCGGACTAGCGGAAGAGACCCAGTACTTC.

The V and J genes are TRBV2 and TRBJ1-2; possible D gene TRBD1, 5 bases. Germline assignment: CDR1 SNHLY and CDR2 FYNNEI. The CDR3 is 14 amino acids. V was pared by 7 bases and J by 2 bases, with 14 bases between. The CDR3, as DNA: TGTGCCAGCACCAACCTGGGACCGAACTATGGCTACACCTTC. This gives the protein CASTNLGPNYGYTF.

CDR3 sequence reads: CASSYEGGLTWYF. The DNA of the CDR3 is TGTGCCAGCAGCTACGAAGGAGGCCTAACTTGGTATTTT. The chain has TRBV28 and TRBJ2-3; D is possibly TRBD2 (5 bases). Trimming left V 6 bases short and J 14 bases short, with 21 bases between. The CDR3 runs 13 residues. Germline values: CDR1 MDHEN, CDR2 SYDVKM.

This sequence joins TRBV7-3 and TRBJ2-5; the D is unclear. The CDR3 runs to 13 residues. Per the germline V gene, CDR1 is SGHTA and CDR2 is FQGTGA. Trimming took 4 bases from V and 3 from J, leaving 9 bases between them. The CDR3 loop reads CASSYTREETQYF. CDR3 nucleotides: TGTGCCAGCAGCTACACCCGCGAAGAGACCCAGTACTTC. Filled out from reference TRBV7-3 and TRBJ2-5, the complete variable domain reads GAGVSQTPSNKVTEKGKYVELRCDPISGHTALYWYRQSLGQGPEFLIYFQGTGAADDSGLPNDRFFAVRPEGSVSTLKIQRTERGDSAVYLCASSYTREETQYFGPGTRLLVL.

Regarding this clone: Other DNA sequences in this sample translate to the same CDR3. The V call is TRBV5-4, the J call TRBJ2-1; D is unclear. The CDR3 runs to 13 residues. Germline CDR1 SGHNT, CDR2 YYREEE (reference sequence). Between the trimmed V and J ends, which lost 1 base and 4 bases, there was a span of 6 bases. The CDR3 is CASSLTTYNEQFF. As DNA, the CDR3 is TGTGCCAGCAGCTTGACGACTTACAATGAGCAGTTCTTC.

This chain links TRBV5-4 with TRBJ2-2; the D gene is possibly TRBD2 (6 bases). This CDR3 is built from 13 residues. Trimming stripped 4 bases from V and 6 bases from J, with 10 bases between. The V gene's germline CDR1 is SGHNT and CDR2 YYREEE (reference sequence). In DNA, the CDR3 is TGTGCCAGCAGCCTCGGGACTGCCGGGGAGCTGTTTTTT. This codes for CASSLGTAGELFF. The full variable domain, with the rest looked up from reference TRBV5-4 and TRBJ2-2, is ETGVTQSPTHLIKTRGQQVTLRCSSQSGHNTVSWYQQALGQGPQFIFQYYREEENGRGNFPPRFSGLQFPNYSSELNVNALELDDSALYLCASSLGTAGELFFGEGSRLTVL.

This clone has just one count. The gene calls are TRBV7-9 and TRBJ2-7; the match to TRBD2 covers 9 bases. Germline values: CDR1 SEHNR, CDR2 FQNEAQ (reference sequence). The CDR3 consists of 16 residues. J gave up 3 bases and V 1 base, and 7 bases lay outside the gene matches. The CDR3 nucleotides are TGTGCCAGCAGCTTAGTAGGGCGGGAGGGGCTCTACGAGCAGTACTTC. Translation gives CASSLVGREGLYEQYF. The full variable domain, with the rest looked up from reference TRBV7-9 and TRBJ2-7, is DTGVSQNPRHKITKRGQNVTFRCDPISEHNRLYWYRQTLGQGPEFLTYFQNEAQLEKSRLLSDRFSAERPKGSFSTLEIQRTEQGDSAMYLCASSLVGREGLYEQYFGPGTRLTVT.

The rearrangement links TRBV29-1 to TRBJ2-1; D unclear. Germline V gene data show CDR1 as SQVTM and CDR2 as ANQGSEA. V lost 6 bases and J 7 bases, leaving 13 bases between the germline ends. This CDR3 has 12 amino acids. The CDR3: CSVSTAVNEQFF. The CDR3 coding sequence is TGCAGCGTATCGACGGCGGTGAATGAGCAGTTCTTC.

This chain uses TRBV6-5 with TRBJ2-1; TRBD2 might be the D (5 bases). Germline CDR1 and CDR2: MNHEY and SVGAGI. The CDR3 contains 13 residues. The V gene lost 2 bases and the J gene lost 9 bases, with 11 bases spanning the gap. CDR3 residues: CASSYGGFREQFF. As DNA, the CDR3 is TGTGCCAGCAGTTACGGCGGGTTTCGTGAGCAGTTCTTC.